Each of the 30 T cell receptor beta chains below was sequenced from the same sample in a study of metastatic and nonmetastatic thyroid tumors. TCRdb re-called the PCR reads via MiXCR. The table lists about 43,000 clones, around 3.1% of them singletons. None of the patients had undergone any treatment ahead of thyroid surgery. Sequencing used blood. Receptors originate from a female donor with papillary thyroid cancer or a benign thyroid nodule (not recorded which). Some clones in this sample may be carry-over from other donors' samples.

This clone turned up a few times. This rearrangement joins TRBV19 to TRBJ1-1; 10 bases are shared with TRBD1. CDR3 size: 17 residues. Germline V lookup: CDR1 LNHDA, CDR2 SQIVND (reference sequence). V lost 5 bases to trimming and J lost 0 bases; unmatched junction nucleotides: 9. The CDR3 loop is CASSVRQGAALNTEAFF. CDR3 nucleotides: TGTGCCAGTAGTGTACGACAGGGGGCCGCACTGAACACTGAAGCTTTCTTT.

The V and J genes are TRBV27 and TRBJ2-5, with 7 bases fitting TRBD2. This CDR3 has 14 residues. Germline loops: CDR1 MNHEY, CDR2 SMNVEV (reference sequence). Trimming took 4 bases from V and 6 from J; bases not matched to a gene: 8. The CDR3 reads CASSSHQGGKTQYF. In DNA form, the CDR3 reads TGTGCCAGCAGTTCGCACCAGGGAGGGAAGACCCAGTACTTC.

This clone appeared a single time. V usage is TRBV7-9 and J usage is TRBJ2-4; TRBD1 or TRBD2 may be the D gene (7 bases each). V was pared by 7 bases and J by 4 bases, with 17 bases between. Germline V gives CDR1 SEHNR, CDR2 FQNEAQ (reference sequence). The CDR3 runs to 15 residues. The CDR3 nucleotides read TGTGCCAGCAACTTGGGGGGGGGACAGAAAAACATTCAGTACTTC. This codes for CASNLGGGQKNIQYF.

This clone was recorded a few times. The chain is built from TRBV20-1 and TRBJ2-3; D ambiguous. The CDR3 extends over 15 amino acids. Germline CDR1 is DFQATT and CDR2 is SNEGSKA (reference sequence). Trimming stripped 2 bases from V and 8 bases from J, with 20 bases between. CDR3 nucleotides: TGCAGTGCTAGACCGCGCAGTTACTTTGGCCTTACGCAGTATTTT. It encodes CSARPRSYFGLTQYF.

In this sample, this clone turned up a few times. The gene calls are TRBV6-1 and TRBJ1-2; D gene uncertain. CDR1 MNHNS and CDR2 SASEGT come from the germline V gene. The V end was cut by 9 bases, the J end by 4 bases, with 9 bases between. This CDR3 is built from 11 residues. CDR3 sequence: CASSDRYGYTF. In nucleotides, the CDR3 is TGTGCCAGTTCCGACCGCTATGGCTACACCTTC.

In its sample, this clone is medium-sized. The chain joins TRBV11-1 to TRBJ2-1; D may be TRBD2 (5 bases). Trimming stripped 4 bases from V and 10 bases from J, with 11 bases between. CDR1 and CDR2 from the germline V gene are SGHAT and FQDESV (reference sequence). CDR3 length equals 12 residues. The CDR3: CASSSQKREQFF. DNA for the CDR3: TGTGCCAGCAGCTCCCAAAAGCGGGAGCAGTTCTTC.

This clone was observed many times. This CDR3 reads CASSKGQGVNEKLFF. CDR3 coding DNA: TGTGCCAGCAGCAAGGGACAGGGAGTAAATGAAAAACTGTTTTTT. J is TRBJ1-4 and V is TRBV5-6, with 9 bases fitting TRBD1. The CDR3 spans 15 residues. The V and J ends lost 4 bases and 5 bases, in that order; junction bases with no gene match: 6. Germline loops: CDR1 SGHDT, CDR2 YYEEEE.

There are many counts of this clone. V and J are TRBV5-1 and TRBJ1-2, with D unclear. The germline V gene encodes CDR1 SGHRS and CDR2 YFSETQ. The ends were cut back, 0 bases at V and 1 base at J, with 4 bases in the middle. CDR3 length: 13 amino acids. CDR3 amino acids: CASSLGGNYGYTF. CDR3 DNA: TGCGCCAGCAGCTTGGGGGGTAACTATGGCTACACCTTC.

The gene calls are TRBV7-2 and TRBJ2-1, with 7 nucleotides matching TRBD1. The germline CDR1 and CDR2 sequences are SGHTA and FQGNSA. This CDR3 has 17 residues. Trimming took 0 bases from V and 7 from J; bases not matched to a gene: 12. CDR3 loop: CASSLARDSIGKNEQFF. CDR3 bases: TGTGCCAGCAGCTTAGCCAGGGACAGTATAGGGAAAAATGAGCAGTTCTTC.

There are many counts of this clone. The V call is TRBV28, the J call TRBJ1-6, with unresolved D. Between the trimmed V and J ends, which lost 5 bases and 3 bases, there was a span of 5 bases. The CDR3 is 13 amino acids. The germline CDR1 and CDR2 sequences are MDHEN and SYDVKM. The CDR3 region is CASSPHYNSPLHF. The CDR3 DNA reads TGTGCCAGCAGTCCCCACTATAATTCACCCCTCCACTTT.

The CDR3 here is CASKRTWDADIQYF. The DNA for the CDR3 is TGTGCCAGCAAGAGGACATGGGACGCGGACATTCAGTACTTC. The chain has TRBV2 and TRBJ2-4; D might be TRBD1 or TRBD2, each matching 5 bases. The CDR3 sequence is 14 residues long. Trimming took off 7 bases at V and 8 bases at J, with 18 bases between the two ends. Germline CDR1 and CDR2: SNHLY and FYNNEI.

The genes are TRBV7-3 and TRBJ1-6; D is ambiguous. CDR1 is SGHTA and CDR2 is FQGTGA in the germline V gene. The CDR3 contains 14 residues. V lost 2 bases, J lost 7 bases, and 9 bases lay in between. This chain's CDR3 is CASSLDPGNSPLHF. For the CDR3, the DNA is TGTGCCAGCAGCTTAGACCCTGGAAATTCACCCCTCCACTTT.

The V gene is TRBV6-2 or TRBV6-3, the J gene TRBJ2-7; TRBD1 matches 7 bases. After removal of 5 bases from V and 7 bases from J, the junction contained 14 bases not matched to a gene. The germline V gene has CDR1 MNHEY and CDR2 SVGEGT. CDR3 size: 15 residues. DNA for the CDR3: TGTGCCAGCAGTGGGGTAGACAGGGTGGGCGGGGAGCAGTACTTC. This codes for CASSGVDRVGGEQYF.

This clone occurred many times. The rearrangement links TRBV27 to TRBJ2-3; D is uncertain. V was shortened by 7 bases and J by 2 bases, with 13 bases between the two germline ends. CDR1 and CDR2 (germline): MNHEY, SMNVEV (reference sequence). This CDR3 spans 14 amino acids. The CDR3 region has the DNA TGTGCCAGCACCATGGACCGCACCACAGATACGCAGTATTTT. Translated, it gives CASTMDRTTDTQYF.

This clone turned up a few times. The chain is built from TRBV12-3 or TRBV12-4 and TRBJ1-2; TRBD1 matches at 10 bases. Germline trimming cut 3 bases from V and 4 bases from J; bases unmatched to any gene: 2. This CDR3 contains 14 residues. DNA of the CDR3: TGTGCCAGCAGTTTGGGACAGGGGTTCTATGGCTACACCTTC. The encoded protein is CASSLGQGFYGYTF.

This clone rates as large. This chain joins TRBV5-8 and TRBJ2-1; 7 bases are shared with TRBD2. Germline assignment: CDR1 SGHTS and CDR2 YDEGEE. This CDR3 comprises 13 residues. With V trimmed by 6 bases and J by 9 bases, 9 bases remained unmatched. CDR3 region: CASTIPGGSEQFF. Here the CDR3 DNA reads TGTGCCAGCACCATCCCCGGGGGGAGTGAGCAGTTCTTC.

In its sample, this clone was seen many times. The genes are TRBV24-1 and TRBJ1-2; maybe TRBD1 (5 bases). The V end lost 4 bases, the J end lost 4 bases, and 12 bases lay between the germline ends. The CDR3 has 14 residues. CDR1 and CDR2 from the germline V gene are KGHDR and SFDVKD. The CDR3 DNA is TGTGCCACCAGTGACGCGGACACGGGCTATGGCTACACCTTC. The encoded protein is CATSDADTGYGYTF.

In its sample, this clone was seen many times. A much larger clone sits a single nucleotide away, making a read error possible. The V gene is TRBV20-1, the J gene TRBJ1-4, with 7 bases matching TRBD1. Germline-derived CDR1 and CDR2 are DFQATT and SNEGSKA (reference sequence). There are 15 residues in the CDR3. Here the CDR3 reads CSARKHRDRVEKLSF. In DNA, the CDR3 is TGCAGTGCGCGTAAACACAGGGACAGAGTAGAAAAACTGTCTTTT.

This sequence joins TRBV20-1 and TRBJ2-2; unclear D gene. Germline CDR1 is DFQATT and CDR2 is SNEGSKA (reference sequence). The V end was cut by 3 bases, the J end by 1 base, with 9 bases between. The CDR3 has 14 amino acids. Here the CDR3 reads CSARPRRNTGELFF. CDR3 sequence (DNA): TGCAGTGCTAGGCCGAGGAGGAACACCGGGGAGCTGTTTTTT.

The J gene is TRBJ1-3, the V gene TRBV13; TRBD1 agrees at 8 bases. Trimming removed 2 bases from V and 8 bases from J; junction bases left unmatched: 23. The CDR3 length is 20 residues. CDR1 is PRHDT and CDR2 is FYEKMQ in the germline V gene (reference sequence). CDR3 sequence reads: CASSLLVRRPGTGLKDTIYF. DNA for the CDR3: TGTGCCAGCAGCTTACTCGTGCGGCGGCCCGGGACAGGCCTCAAGGACACCATATATTTT.

In regard to this clone: The same CDR3 arises from other DNA sequences in this sample as well. The CDR3 DNA is TGTGCCAGCAGTGAAGACAGCTCTGGGGCCAACGTCCTGACTTTC. Its protein product is CASSEDSSGANVLTF. The V call is TRBV6-1, the J call TRBJ2-6; D ambiguous. This CDR3 has 15 amino acids. Germline V gene data show CDR1 as MNHNS and CDR2 as SASEGT. Trimming shortened V by 1 base and J by 0 bases, and 4 bases separated the two germline ends.

This clone was counted many times. V usage is TRBV10-2 and J usage is TRBJ2-7, with D perhaps TRBD1 (5 bases). The V gene's germline CDR1 is WSHSY and CDR2 SAAADI. The CDR3 is made up of 12 amino acids. V lost 6 bases, J lost 3 bases, and 9 bases lay in between. The chain's CDR3 is CASRDIFYEQYF. DNA for the CDR3: TGCGCCAGCAGGGACATTTTCTACGAGCAGTACTTC.

This clone was seen many times. This chain joins TRBV18 and TRBJ1-5, with D maybe TRBD1 (6 bases). The V and J ends lost 6 bases and 0 bases respectively, with 12 bases between them. The CDR3 spans 15 residues. The germline gives CDR1 KGHSH, CDR2 LQKENI. CDR3 sequence (DNA): TGTGCCAGCTCCGAGGAGGGGGGTAGCAATCAGCCCCAGCATTTT. It specifies CASSEEGGSNQPQHF.

The chain employs TRBV12-3 or TRBV12-4 and TRBJ2-2; 9 bases line up with TRBD1. The V and J ends lost 4 bases and 2 bases, in that order; junction bases with no gene match: 2. The CDR3 runs 15 residues. CDR3: CASSSGQGNTGELFF. The CDR3 DNA follows: TGTGCCAGCAGTTCGGGACAGGGAAACACCGGGGAGCTGTTTTTT.

The CDR3 DNA sequence: TGCAGTGCTAGACCAGGAGGGCGGGAGGCTGGGGAGCTGTTTTTT. It codes for CSARPGGREAGELFF. The chain employs TRBV20-1 and TRBJ2-2; 8 nucleotides agree with TRBD2. CDR3 length: 15 residues. V trimming: 2 bases; J trimming: 8 bases; junction bases outside the gene matches: 10. Germline CDR1 reads DFQATT; CDR2 reads SNEGSKA (reference sequence).

There are many counts of this clone. CDR3 nucleotide sequence: TGTGCCAGCAGCGCAAAACTAGCGGGAGTGGGAGATACGCAGTATTTT. Encoded protein: CASSAKLAGVGDTQYF. The rearrangement joins TRBV6-1 to TRBJ2-3, with 11 positions matching TRBD2. This CDR3 is built from 16 residues. Germline-derived CDR1 and CDR2 are MNHNS and SASEGT. Trimming removed 6 bases from V and 5 bases from J; junction bases left unmatched: 10.

The chain has TRBV11-2 and TRBJ2-5, with 14 bases matching TRBD2. This CDR3 region has 17 residues. The germline V gene has CDR1 SGHAT and CDR2 FQNNGV. V dropped 5 bases and J dropped 5; count of bases not matched to a gene: 10. CDR3 nucleotides: TGTGCCAGCAGCCGCTTAGGGACTAGCGGGAGAACGGAGACCCAGTACTTC. Its translation is CASSRLGTSGRTETQYF.

This chain links TRBV27 with TRBJ2-1, with unresolved D. The germline gives CDR1 MNHEY, CDR2 SMNVEV (reference sequence). There are 11 residues in the CDR3. V was shortened by 5 bases and J by 4 bases, with 3 bases between the two germline ends. CDR3 sequence (DNA): TGTGCCAGCAGTGCATACAATGAGCAGTTCTTC. It specifies CASSAYNEQFF.

This clone was observed at least ten times. J is TRBJ1-1 and V is TRBV12-3 or TRBV12-4; possibly TRBD1 for D (5 bases). This CDR3 comprises 11 residues. V was shortened by 6 bases and J by 8 bases, with 10 bases between the two germline ends. The CDR3 protein is CASSPGTEAFF. DNA for the CDR3: TGTGCCAGCAGCCCCGGGACCGAAGCTTTCTTT.

This clone was seen many times. The CDR3 loop reads CASSLGAGTSERTDTQYF. The DNA for the CDR3 is TGTGCCAGCAGCTTAGGCGCCGGGACTAGCGAACGCACAGATACGCAGTATTTT. V and J are TRBV13 and TRBJ2-3; 10 nucleotides align to TRBD2. CDR1 is PRHDT and CDR2 is FYEKMQ in the germline V gene (reference sequence). J was trimmed by 1 base and V by 0 bases; bases with no gene match: 7. The CDR3 runs to 18 residues.